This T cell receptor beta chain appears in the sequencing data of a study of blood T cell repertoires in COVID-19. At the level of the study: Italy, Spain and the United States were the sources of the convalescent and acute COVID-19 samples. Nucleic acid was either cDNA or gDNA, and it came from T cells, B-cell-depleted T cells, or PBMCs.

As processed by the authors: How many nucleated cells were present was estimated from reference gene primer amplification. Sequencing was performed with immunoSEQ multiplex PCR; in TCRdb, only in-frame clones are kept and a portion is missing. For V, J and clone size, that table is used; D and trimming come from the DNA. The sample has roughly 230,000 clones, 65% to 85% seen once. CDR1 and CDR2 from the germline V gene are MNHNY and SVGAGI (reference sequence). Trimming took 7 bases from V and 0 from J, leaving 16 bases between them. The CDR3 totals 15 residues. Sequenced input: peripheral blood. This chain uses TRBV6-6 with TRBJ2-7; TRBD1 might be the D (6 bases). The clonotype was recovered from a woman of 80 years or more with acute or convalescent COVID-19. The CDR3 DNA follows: TGTGCCAGCAACGACCCAGGGGACCACTCCTACGAGCAGTACTTC. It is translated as CASNDPGDHSYEQYF.